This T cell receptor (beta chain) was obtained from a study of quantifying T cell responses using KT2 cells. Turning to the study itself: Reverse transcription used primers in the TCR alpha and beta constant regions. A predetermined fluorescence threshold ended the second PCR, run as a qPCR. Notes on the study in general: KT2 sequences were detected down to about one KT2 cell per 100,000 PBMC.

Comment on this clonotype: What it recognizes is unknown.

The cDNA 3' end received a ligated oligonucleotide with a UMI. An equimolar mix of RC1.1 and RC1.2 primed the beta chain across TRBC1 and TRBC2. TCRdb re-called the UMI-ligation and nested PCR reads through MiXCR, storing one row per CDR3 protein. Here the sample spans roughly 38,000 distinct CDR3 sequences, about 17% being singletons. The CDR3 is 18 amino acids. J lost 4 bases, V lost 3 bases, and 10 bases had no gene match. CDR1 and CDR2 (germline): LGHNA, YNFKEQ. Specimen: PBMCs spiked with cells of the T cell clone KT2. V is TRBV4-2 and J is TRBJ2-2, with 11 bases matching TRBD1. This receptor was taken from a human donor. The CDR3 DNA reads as TGTGCCAGCAGCCACCCGAGACCGGGACAGGGGGTCACCGGGGAGCTGTTTTTT. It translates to CASSHPRPGQGVTGELFF.